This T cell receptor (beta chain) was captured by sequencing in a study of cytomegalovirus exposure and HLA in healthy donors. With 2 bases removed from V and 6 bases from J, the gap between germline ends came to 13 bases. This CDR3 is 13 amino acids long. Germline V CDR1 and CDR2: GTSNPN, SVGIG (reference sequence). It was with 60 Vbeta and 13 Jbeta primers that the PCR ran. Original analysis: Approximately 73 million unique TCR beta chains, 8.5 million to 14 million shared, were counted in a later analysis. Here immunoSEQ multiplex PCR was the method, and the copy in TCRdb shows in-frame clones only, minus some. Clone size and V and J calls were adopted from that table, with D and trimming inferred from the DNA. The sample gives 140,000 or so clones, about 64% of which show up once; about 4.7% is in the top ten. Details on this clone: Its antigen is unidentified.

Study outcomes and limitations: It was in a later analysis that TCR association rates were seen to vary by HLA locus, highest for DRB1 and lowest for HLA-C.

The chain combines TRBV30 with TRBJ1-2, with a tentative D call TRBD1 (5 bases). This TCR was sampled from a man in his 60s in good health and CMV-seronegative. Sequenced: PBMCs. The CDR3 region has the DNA TGTGCCTGGAGTCCCCCGCCAGGGAATGGCTACACCTTC. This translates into CAWSPPPGNGYTF.